The entry that follows covers one TCR beta chain sequence. What it recognizes is unknown. Trimming removed 5 bases from V and 0 bases from J, with 16 bases in between. The germline CDR1 and CDR2 sequences are SGHAT and FQNNGV. The CDR3 runs to 16 residues. The data were obtained in a study of vaccination and CD4 T cells after COVID-19. The Oncomine TCR Beta short-read assay was applied to DNA of cultured CD4+ T cells. TCRdb re-called the PCR reads with MiXCR, one entry per CDR3 protein. The sample carries approximately 21,000 distinct CDR3 sequences, about 45% recorded once. Findings of the study overall: Going from about 22 to 38, median SARS-CoV-2-reactive clonotypes did not rise significantly.

Treatment given: roughly 10-day PBMC culture with coronavirus spike peptide pools or control peptides (ViraFEST assay). V gene TRBV11-2 combines with J gene TRBJ1-2; D perhaps matches TRBD1 (5 bases). Sequenced input: cultured CD4+ T cells from blood. This TCR was sampled from a human donor with COVID-19. DNA for the CDR3: TGTGCCAGCAGCCGAGGGGTATCCGGGACTAACTATGGCTACACCTTC. Encoded protein: CASSRGVSGTNYGYTF.